This T cell receptor beta chain was found in a study of blood T cell repertoires in COVID-19. Sequenced by immunoSEQ multiplex PCR; TCRdb stores in-frame clones only, minus some. The sample records 250,000 to 350,000 clones, about nine tenths being singletons. Germline V gene data show CDR1 as KGHDR and CDR2 as SFDVKD. V was clipped by 7 bases and J by 3 bases, with 11 bases between them. CDR3 length: 14 residues. The chain has TRBV24-1 and TRBJ2-2, with D perhaps TRBD1 (6 bases). This TCR derives from a woman younger than 45 with COVID-19, enrolled during active disease. The sample was peripheral blood. CDR3 residues: CATSPTGYTGELFF. As DNA, the CDR3 is TGTGCCACCAGCCCTACAGGGTACACCGGGGAGCTGTTTTTT.